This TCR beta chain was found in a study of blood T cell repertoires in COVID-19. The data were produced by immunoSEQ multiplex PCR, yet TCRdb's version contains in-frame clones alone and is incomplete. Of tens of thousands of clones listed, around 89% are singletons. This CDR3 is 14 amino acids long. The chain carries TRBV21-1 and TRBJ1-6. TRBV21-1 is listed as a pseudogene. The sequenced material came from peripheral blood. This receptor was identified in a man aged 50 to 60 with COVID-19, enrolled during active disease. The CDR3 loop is CASPTTGDGSPLHF. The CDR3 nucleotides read TGTGCCAGCCCCACTACGGGAGACGGCTCACCCCTCCACTTT.